A selection of T cell receptor beta chains follows, all from one sample in a study of T cell repertoires in cytomegalovirus infection. TCRdb itself ran the reads through MiXCR, one entry per CDR3 protein. The sample consists of approximately 500,000 distinct CDR3 sequences, 11% of them appearing once. The sample taken for sequencing was PBMCs. All receptors derive from a human donor in good health (CMV status not recorded). Some clones in this sample may be carry-over from other donors' samples. CDR3s leave out the opening cysteine and the closing phenylalanine or tryptophan.

V: TRBV20-1; J: TRBJ2-3; CDR3: SAIGGPQADTQY
V: TRBV25-1; J: TRBJ2-6; CDR3: ASSDYSSGANVLT
V: TRBV18; J: TRBJ1-5; CDR3: ASSPGQDLQPQH
V: TRBV10-2; J: TRBJ1-1; CDR3: ASSDQGADSTEAF
V: TRBV5-6; J: TRBJ1-6; CDR3: ASSSSGSPLH
V: TRBV12-3/TRBV12-4; J: TRBJ2-5; CDR3: ASSPPFGRGIGGETQY
V: TRBV5-4; J: TRBJ1-1; CDR3: ASSLGQGMGEAF
V: TRBV28; J: TRBJ1-2; CDR3: ASSLGGGEVHYGYT
V: TRBV11-2; J: TRBJ1-2; CDR3: ASSPFPPRSYGYT
V: TRBV9; J: TRBJ1-3; CDR3: ASQSSGNTIY
V: TRBV19; J: TRBJ2-3; CDR3: ATEGRSTDTQY
V: TRBV27; J: TRBJ1-1; CDR3: ASSGGPGTEAF
V: TRBV5-4; J: TRBJ2-7; CDR3: ASSLRGLGYEQY
V: TRBV29-1; J: TRBJ2-5; CDR3: SVPLGGGSETQY
V: TRBV7-8; J: TRBJ2-5; CDR3: ASSPLAGGRSEETQY
V: TRBV20-1; J: TRBJ1-2; CDR3: SAQARFGYT
V: TRBV3-1; J: TRBJ1-6; CDR3: ASTPASDRGSPLH
V: TRBV28; J: TRBJ1-5; CDR3: ASRGGVLGNQPQH
V: TRBV29-1; J: TRBJ1-2; CDR3: SVAGANYGYT
V: TRBV15; J: TRBJ2-5; CDR3: ATSSHLTVGQETQY
V: TRBV3-1; J: TRBJ2-7; CDR3: ASSQGDSLAGGSEQY
V: TRBV12-3/TRBV12-4; J: TRBJ1-6; CDR3: ASSHGQYNSPLH
V: TRBV6-5; J: TRBJ2-6; CDR3: ATQDSGANVLT
V: TRBV19; J: TRBJ2-1; CDR3: ASRGLRGGVYNEQF
V: TRBV4-1; J: TRBJ2-7; CDR3: ASSQHSGGFSYEQY
V: TRBV6-2/TRBV6-3; J: TRBJ1-1; CDR3: ASRTPRGRNTEAF
V: TRBV6-6; J: TRBJ2-1; CDR3: ASSGQGAVIQSSYNEQF
V: TRBV25-1; J: TRBJ1-4; CDR3: ASTNQGLNEKLF
V: TRBV5-4; J: TRBJ1-2; CDR3: ASSLRGGDRYGYT
V: TRBV12-3/TRBV12-4; J: TRBJ2-7; CDR3: ASSATGTSYEQY
V: TRBV18; J: TRBJ1-1; CDR3: ASSPVGRDRAF
V: TRBV12-3/TRBV12-4; J: TRBJ2-3; CDR3: ASNDPGSLTDTQY
V: TRBV7-9; J: TRBJ2-7; CDR3: ASSAPGLANTYEQY
V: TRBV7-6; J: TRBJ2-7; CDR3: ASSLLPSEQY
V: TRBV20-1; J: TRBJ2-3; CDR3: SARVPSGKSTDTQY
V: TRBV20-1; J: TRBJ1-6; CDR3: SARDRQGNSPLH
V: TRBV28; J: TRBJ2-2; CDR3: ASRAVQGALNTGELF
V: TRBV7-3; J: TRBJ2-1; CDR3: ASSSEWGAHEQF
V: TRBV18; J: TRBJ2-1; CDR3: ASSPGYGLAANEQF
V: TRBV28; J: TRBJ1-6; CDR3: ASSPRDRVDSPLH
V: TRBV6-2/TRBV6-3; J: TRBJ2-2; CDR3: ASSYGLGANTGELF
V: TRBV7-2; J: TRBJ2-7; CDR3: ASSLRSGARDEQY
V: TRBV7-6; J: TRBJ2-2; CDR3: ASSYTRIGGGANTGELF
V: TRBV28; J: TRBJ2-5; CDR3: ASSSMEGVETQY
V: TRBV11-3; J: TRBJ2-1; CDR3: ASSLGHSLNEQF
V: TRBV5-6; J: TRBJ1-4; CDR3: ASSFAGRNEKLF
V: TRBV5-1; J: TRBJ2-7; CDR3: ASSTGLNEQY
V: TRBV20-1; J: TRBJ2-3; CDR3: SVEIAGDTQY
V: TRBV2; J: TRBJ2-3; CDR3: ASGRDAGGGDTQY
V: TRBV4-1; J: TRBJ2-7; CDR3: ASSQEVVGGPT
V: TRBV28; J: TRBJ1-2; CDR3: ASSSSGTNYGYT
V: TRBV7-8; J: TRBJ1-6; CDR3: ASSLGLNTNSPLH